The 13 T cell receptor beta chains in this list originate from one sample, sequenced in a study of cytomegalovirus exposure and HLA in healthy donors. Repertoires were generated with immunoSEQ multiplex PCR, while TCRdb's copy carries only in-frame clones and drops some. The sample contains tens of thousands of clones, around 94% of which appear only once. Source material: PBMCs. The receptors derive from a woman aged 18-35 years in good health and CMV-seronegative.

This chain joins TRBV28 and TRBJ2-4; weak D call: TRBD1 (6 bases). Germline V CDR1 and CDR2: MDHEN, SYDVKM. Trimming took off 6 bases at V and 1 base at J, with 16 bases between the two ends. The CDR3 has 16 residues. DNA of the CDR3: TGTGCCAGCAGCCGAAACAGGGTTCGGGCCAAAAACATTCAGTACTTC. Protein sequence: CASSRNRVRAKNIQYF.

The chain carries TRBV6-4 and TRBJ2-3; 8 bases map to TRBD2. CDR3 size: 20 residues. CDR1 and CDR2 from the germline V gene are MRHNA and SNTAGT. J lost 0 bases, V lost 9 bases, and 23 bases had no gene match. The CDR3 region is CARPGQMLAGGPCSTDTQYF. CDR3 nucleotides: TGTGCCAGGCCGGGCCAAATGCTGGCGGGGGGCCCCTGTAGCACAGATACGCAGTATTTT.

CDR3 nucleotide sequence: TGTGCCAGCAGCTTAGCTATCGGACAGGGTGAAGCTTTCTTT. This codes for CASSLAIGQGEAFF. The gene calls are TRBV7-8 and TRBJ1-1; 8 nucleotides match TRBD1. The CDR3 is 14 residues long. Germline CDR1 SGHVS, CDR2 FQNEAQ. V trimming: 0 bases; J trimming: 7 bases; junction bases outside the gene matches: 4.

J is TRBJ1-2 and V is TRBV19; 7 nucleotides align to TRBD1. V shed 7 bases and J 6 bases; nucleotides not matched to a gene: 14. CDR3 size: 15 residues. Looked up from germline, CDR1 is LNHDA and CDR2 is SQIVND (reference sequence). The CDR3 DNA sequence: TGTGCCAGTACCCTCCAAAATAGACAGGGACATGGCTACACCTTC. This gives the protein CASTLQNRQGHGYTF.

The chain employs TRBV5-1 and TRBJ2-5, with D maybe TRBD1 (5 bases). Looked up from germline, CDR1 is SGHRS and CDR2 is YFSETQ. The CDR3 consists of 15 residues. V shed 6 bases and J shed 5 bases, with 20 bases lying between them. CDR3 protein: CASNRDVRVQETQYF. DNA for the CDR3: TGCGCCAGCAATCGTGATGTCAGGGTCCAGGAGACCCAGTACTTC.

DNA of the CDR3: TGTGCCAGCACCCTGAGGTTTTCGGACACTGAAGCTTTCTTT. Encoded protein: CASTLRFSDTEAFF. V usage is TRBV27 and J usage is TRBJ1-1, with D uncertain. The CDR3 length is 14 residues. V lost 7 bases and J 3 bases, leaving 15 bases between the germline ends. Germline lookup yields CDR1 MNHEY and CDR2 SMNVEV (reference sequence).

V usage is TRBV7-8 and J usage is TRBJ1-1; 7 positions agree with TRBD1. The V gene's germline CDR1 is SGHVS and CDR2 FQNEAQ. The CDR3 length is 15 residues. J was trimmed by 5 bases and V by 0 bases; bases with no gene match: 6. Here the CDR3 reads CASSLAPGGRTEAFF. The CDR3, as DNA: TGTGCCAGCAGCTTAGCCCCAGGGGGAAGGACTGAAGCTTTCTTT.

V is TRBV9 and J is TRBJ2-1; 9 nucleotides agree with TRBD1. V lost 0 bases, J lost 11 bases, and 15 bases stayed unmatched. The CDR3 has 17 amino acids. Germline CDR1 and CDR2: SGDLS and YYNGEE. The CDR3 loop reads CASSVESWTGDSGKQFF. The CDR3 coding sequence is TGTGCCAGCAGCGTAGAGTCATGGACAGGGGATAGTGGGAAGCAGTTCTTC.

The chain is built from TRBV28 and TRBJ1-3, with D possibly being TRBD1 (5 bases). The CDR3 spans 17 residues. Germline V gene lookup returns CDR1 MDHEN and CDR2 SYDVKM. V was shortened by 2 bases and J by 1 base, with 15 bases between the two germline ends. CDR3 sequence: CASSLMTTVRSGNTIYF. The CDR3 DNA follows: TGTGCCAGCAGTTTAATGACGACAGTAAGGTCTGGAAACACCATATATTTT.

The rearrangement joins TRBV5-6 to TRBJ1-2; 7 bases are shared with TRBD1. Germline V gives CDR1 SGHDT, CDR2 YYEEEE. V dropped 6 bases and J dropped 5; count of bases not matched to a gene: 7. The CDR3 extends over 13 amino acids. CDR3 in DNA: TGTGCCAGCACAAAGACAGGGCAATATGGCTACACCTTC. It specifies CASTKTGQYGYTF.

The chain recombines TRBV5-5 with TRBJ2-1; D may be TRBD1 (5 bases). The CDR3 spans 15 residues. Germline V CDR1 and CDR2: SGHKS, YYEKEE (reference sequence). V was pared by 4 bases and J by 0 bases, with 11 bases between. The CDR3: CASSPGQSSYNEQFF. The CDR3 DNA reads TGTGCCAGCAGCCCCGGACAAAGCTCCTACAATGAGCAGTTCTTC.

J is TRBJ1-1 and V is TRBV5-8; weak D call: TRBD1 (6 bases). Germline-derived CDR1 and CDR2 are SGHTS and YDEGEE. The CDR3 length is 13 residues. Trimming took 2 bases from V and 1 from J, leaving 6 bases between them. In DNA, the CDR3 is TGTGCCAGCAGCTTAGGGGGGAACACTGAAGCTTTCTTT. As protein: CASSLGGNTEAFF.

The chain employs TRBV6-1 and TRBJ1-1; the match to TRBD1 covers 9 bases. The CDR3 is 14 residues long. Germline assignment: CDR1 MNHNS and CDR2 SASEGT. With 3 bases clipped from V and 5 bases from J, the junction kept 4 bases outside the gene matches. The CDR3: CASSEDRGGTEAFF. The CDR3 region has the DNA TGTGCCAGCAGTGAGGACAGGGGAGGGACTGAAGCTTTCTTT.